These 20 T cell receptor beta chains were all obtained from the same sample, sequenced in a study of T cells in Graves' hyperthyroidism and ophthalmopathy. Template material for amplifying TCR beta CDR3 regions consisted of RNA transcripts. The HTBI set primed first-round TCR CDR3 RT-PCR. Each CDR3 protein is one row after TCRdb ran MiXCR on the multiplex PCR reads. This table has roughly 380,000 distinct CDR3 sequences, about 14% appearing once. The sequenced material came from blood. These receptors originate from a woman aged 60 to 75 with Graves' hyperthyroidism.

Many counts were recorded for this clonotype. This sequence joins TRBV11-3 and TRBJ1-2; the D gene is possibly TRBD1 (6 bases). Germline V lookup: CDR1 SGHNT, CDR2 YENEEA. The CDR3 loop spans 14 amino acids. V was trimmed by 3 bases and J by 8 bases, leaving 16 bases between them. The CDR3 here is CASSLDSGANGYTF. CDR3 bases: TGTGCCAGCAGCTTGGACAGTGGGGCTAACGGCTACACCTTC.

As to this clonotype: A single base separates this from a much larger clone, so it may be a read error. V usage is TRBV27 and J usage is TRBJ1-1, with D possibly TRBD1 on 6 matching bases. Germline values: CDR1 MNHEY, CDR2 SMNVEV (reference sequence). The CDR3 runs to 16 residues. The CDR3 DNA is TGTGCCGGCAGTTTATTCCGGGGGCTGAGGTGGTCTGAAGCTTTCTTT. Amino acids: CAGSLFRGLRWSEAFF.

The chain couples TRBV10-2 to TRBJ1-2, with 9 bases aligning to TRBD1. The junction had 8 bases not matched to a gene; V was cut back by 6 bases and J by 3 bases. The CDR3 is 15 amino acids. Germline CDR1 reads WSHSY; CDR2 reads SAAADI. CDR3 region: CASRLQGASHYGYTF. The CDR3, as DNA: TGCGCCAGCAGATTACAGGGGGCGTCGCACTATGGCTACACCTTC.

This clonotype has more than one count but fewer than ten. The chain joins TRBV20-1 to TRBJ2-1; 10 bases are shared with TRBD2. The J segment lost 9 bases and the V segment lost 3 bases, leaving 14 bases of the junction unmatched. CDR1 is DFQATT and CDR2 is SNEGSKA in the germline V gene (reference sequence). CDR3 size: 16 residues. CDR3 amino acids: CSASQRRLAGGGEQFF. CDR3 nucleotide sequence: TGCAGTGCTAGCCAACGTCGACTAGCGGGCGGTGGTGAGCAGTTCTTC.

This clonotype appeared many times. The chain employs TRBV3-1 and TRBJ2-5; D unresolved. The CDR3 contains 11 residues. Germline V gives CDR1 LGHDT, CDR2 YNNKEL (reference sequence). Trimming pared 1 base from V and 5 bases from J, leaving 2 bases between. This CDR3 is CASSQAETQYF. The DNA of the CDR3 is TGTGCCAGCAGCCAAGCCGAGACCCAGTACTTC.

Of note for this clonotype: An end of the junction does not agree with germline; a read error may underlie this. The chain uses TRBV11-2 and TRBJ2-3; possibly TRBD2 for D (9 bases). The CDR3 runs 14 residues. The V gene's germline CDR1 is SGHAT and CDR2 FQNNGV. The CDR3 region has the DNA TGTGCCACCAGCGCTAGCGGGACAGGAGATGCGCAGTATTTT. This gives the protein CATSASGTGDAQYF.

In its sample, this clonotype was seen many times. The CDR3 loop reads CASSFWTSGRKNIQYF. For the CDR3, the DNA is TGTGCCAGCAGTTTTTGGACTAGCGGGAGGAAAAACATTCAGTACTTC. The chain carries TRBV28 and TRBJ2-4, with 14 bases fitting TRBD2. Unmatched junction bases numbered 2, after V lost 3 bases and J lost 4 bases. The V gene's germline CDR1 is MDHEN and CDR2 SYDVKM. The CDR3 is made up of 16 amino acids.

The chain is built from TRBV10-3 and TRBJ2-1; the match to TRBD2 covers 14 bases. Trimming took 5 bases from V and 6 from J; bases not matched to a gene: 3. The germline CDR1 and CDR2 sequences are ENHRY and SYGVKD. The CDR3 totals 15 residues. DNA of the CDR3: TGTGCCATCAGTTACGGGACTAGCGGGAGCAATGAGCAGTTCTTC. This translates into CAISYGTSGSNEQFF.

This clonotype was found many times. The rearrangement links TRBV28 to TRBJ2-3; 10 bases are shared with TRBD1. The germline gives CDR1 MDHEN, CDR2 SYDVKM. V gave up 6 bases and J gave up 6 bases; unmatched junction bases: 6. The CDR3 runs to 14 residues. The CDR3 DNA is TGTGCCAGCAGGGGGACAGGGGTATCCGATACGCAGTATTTT. Its protein is CASRGTGVSDTQYF. The variable domain in full, with the rest retrieved from reference TRBV28 and TRBJ2-3, is DVKVTQSSRYLVKRTGEKVFLECVQDMDHENMFWYRQDPGLGLRLIYFSYDVKMKEKGDIPEGYSVSREKKERFSLILESASTNQTSMYLCASRGTGVSDTQYFGPGTRLTVL.

The J gene is TRBJ2-5, the V gene TRBV20-1, with 9 bases that match TRBD2. Germline CDR1 and CDR2: DFQATT and SNEGSKA (reference sequence). There are 17 residues in the CDR3. The V and J ends lost 0 bases and 2 bases, in that order; junction bases with no gene match: 10. CDR3 sequence: CSARDVYSGSWQETQYF. The CDR3 nucleotides are TGCAGTGCTAGAGATGTCTATAGCGGGAGTTGGCAAGAGACCCAGTACTTC.

The rearrangement links TRBV30 to TRBJ2-6; no definite D call. CDR1 and CDR2 (germline): GTSNPN, SVGIG (reference sequence). The CDR3 spans 14 residues. V was cut by 3 bases and J by 6 bases, with 12 bases left in between. This CDR3 reads CAWSRSGPANVLTF. The CDR3 region has the DNA TGTGCCTGGAGCCGCTCGGGCCCGGCCAACGTCCTGACTTTC.

The gene calls are TRBV5-1 and TRBJ2-7; TRBD2 agrees at 10 bases. This CDR3 is built from 20 residues. The V gene end was trimmed by 2 bases and the J gene end by 4 bases; junction bases not matched to a gene: 21. In germline, CDR1 is SGHRS, CDR2 YFSETQ. The CDR3 nucleotides read TGCGCCAGCAGCTTAGGGAAAACTAGCGGGAAGATAAACCTCGGGTACGAGCAGTACTTC. Translating it yields CASSLGKTSGKINLGYEQYF.

The CDR3 nucleotides are TGCGCCAGCAGCTTCACATTCGAGATGGATGAGCAGTTCTTC. As protein: CASSFTFEMDEQFF. V gene TRBV5-1 combines with J gene TRBJ2-1; D remains ambiguous. This CDR3 is built from 14 residues. Trimming removed 2 bases from V and 8 bases from J, with 14 bases in between. Germline V gene lookup returns CDR1 SGHRS and CDR2 YFSETQ.

Only a few counts were recorded for this clonotype. The junction differs from germline at one of its ends, possibly a read error. The CDR3 DNA reads as TGTGCTAGCAGCGTCGGGACAACGGTTAGCTCCTACAATGAGCAGTTCTTC. This sequence encodes CASSVGTTVSSYNEQFF. The chain has TRBV7-7 and TRBJ2-1; D perhaps matches TRBD1 (6 bases). Germline V gene lookup returns CDR1 SSHAT and CDR2 FNYEAQ (reference sequence). The CDR3 has 17 amino acids.

With respect to this clonotype: One end of the junction fails to match germline, which may point to a read error. V is TRBV10-3 and J is TRBJ1-2, with D maybe TRBD1 (6 bases). Germline CDR1 and CDR2: ENHRY and SYGVKD. This CDR3 has 14 amino acids. The CDR3 nucleotides are TGTGCCAGCAGTTATTCAGGGGAAGGACATGGCTACACCTTC. Translating it yields CASSYSGEGHGYTF.

This clonotype was counted between two and nine times. The V and J genes are TRBV30 and TRBJ1-6; D is ambiguous. Trimming left V 1 base short and J 8 bases short, with 6 bases between. This CDR3 contains 12 residues. Germline lookup yields CDR1 GTSNPN and CDR2 SVGIG (reference sequence). CDR3 nucleotides: TGTGCCTGGAGTGACAACTATTCACCCCTCCACTTT. It is translated as CAWSDNYSPLHF.

The table lists this clonotype with many counts. Here the CDR3 DNA reads TGCAGTGCTCCTAGCGGGACCCAAGAGACCCAGTACTTC. It specifies CSAPSGTQETQYF. The chain carries TRBV20-1 and TRBJ2-5, with 9 bases that match TRBD2. Trimming removed 5 bases from V and 1 base from J; junction bases left unmatched: 2. The CDR3 spans 13 residues. In germline, CDR1 is DFQATT, CDR2 SNEGSKA (reference sequence).

The chain uses TRBV19 and TRBJ1-2, with no clear D. Germline V gene data show CDR1 as LNHDA and CDR2 as SQIVND (reference sequence). The CDR3 extends over 11 amino acids. The ends were cut back, 9 bases at V and 4 bases at J, with 9 bases in the middle. Written as DNA, the CDR3 is TGTGCCAGCAGACGAGCCTATGGCTACACCTTC. Residues: CASRRAYGYTF.

The V gene is TRBV7-9, the J gene TRBJ2-3; maybe TRBD1 (6 bases). This CDR3 contains 15 residues. Germline V lookup: CDR1 SEHNR, CDR2 FQNEAQ (reference sequence). V dropped 5 bases and J dropped 1 base, with 13 bases sitting between them. Written as DNA, the CDR3 is TGTGCCAGCAGCCTCCGACAGGCCCGCACAGATACGCAGTATTTT. Protein product: CASSLRQARTDTQYF.

The chain employs TRBV29-1 and TRBJ2-2, with D possibly TRBD1 on 6 matching bases. Trimming stripped 6 bases from V and 4 bases from J, with 15 bases between. CDR1 and CDR2 from the germline V gene are SQVTM and ANQGSEA. The CDR3 length is 14 residues. CDR3 nucleotides: TGCAGCGTGGGGAACAGGGCAGGCACCGGGGAGCTGTTTTTT. Encoded protein: CSVGNRAGTGELFF.